This entry is about one T cell receptor beta chain. Its antigen is still unknown. Germline V gives CDR1 KGHSH, CDR2 LQKENI. This CDR3 has 13 residues. V lost 3 bases, J lost 4 bases, and 7 bases lay in between. These data belong to a study of shared clonotypes between healthy human individuals. Across the study: The study drew on a couple of women and three men aged 18 to 49 as donors.

Whole-study findings and limits: Only blood was sampled; tissue repertoires likely differ.

Each cell subset's genomic DNA was divided evenly among several immunoSEQ plates. Libraries were prepared by immunoSEQ multiplex PCR; TCRdb keeps only in-frame clonotypes and omits some of them. Among more than 1.2 million clones listed, around 98.5% were seen once. This chain links TRBV18 with TRBJ2-4; D gene uncertain. The sequenced sample consisted of naive CD4+ T cells sorted from blood. Stated subset: CD45RA+ positively selected. The TCR comes from a man aged 30 to 45 in good health. CDR3 in amino acids: CASSPKQKNIQYF. CDR3 DNA: TGTGCCAGCTCACCCAAGCAGAAAAACATTCAGTACTTC.